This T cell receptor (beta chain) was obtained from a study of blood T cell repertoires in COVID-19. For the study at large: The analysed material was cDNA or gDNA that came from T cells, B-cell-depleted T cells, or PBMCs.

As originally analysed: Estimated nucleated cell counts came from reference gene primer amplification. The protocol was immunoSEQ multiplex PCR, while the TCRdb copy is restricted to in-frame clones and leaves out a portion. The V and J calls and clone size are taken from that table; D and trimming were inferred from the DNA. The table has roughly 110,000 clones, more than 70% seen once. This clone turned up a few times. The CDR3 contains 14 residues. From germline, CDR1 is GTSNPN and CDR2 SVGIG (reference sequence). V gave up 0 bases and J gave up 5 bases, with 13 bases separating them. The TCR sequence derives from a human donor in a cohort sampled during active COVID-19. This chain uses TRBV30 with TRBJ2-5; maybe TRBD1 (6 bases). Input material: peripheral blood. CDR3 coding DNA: TGTGCCTGGAGTGTAGGGGGACATGTGGAGACCCAGTACTTC. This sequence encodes CAWSVGGHVETQYF.